Given below is one T cell receptor beta chain in context. Its antigen remains unknown. CDR1 is KGHSH and CDR2 is LQKENI in the germline V gene. This CDR3 region has 13 residues. J was trimmed by 8 bases and V by 3 bases; bases with no gene match: 2. Expressed TCRB transcripts were sequenced because the entire RNA isolate underwent reverse transcription. The assay was immunoSEQ multiplex PCR, and TCRdb's table has in-frame clones only and misses some. This sample has 970,000 or so clones, with roughly a sixth found just once. The data belong to a study of beta chain features in type 1 diabetes. Study-level background: Patients looked much like healthy donors when it came to age, gender and cell yields. Study-wide findings and caveats: Using cDNA template may skew counts toward highly expressing activated cells.

Donors contributed one heparinised blood draw apiece, averaging approximately 0.12 L. Central memory, naive, regulatory and stem cell-like memory CD4+ cells were sorted by CD45RO/CCR7/CD25/CD127/CD95/CD27. Specimen: naive CD4+ T cells from blood. This TCR came from a woman between 18 and 30 years old in good health. The chain has TRBV18 and TRBJ2-1, with TRBD1 matching 9 bases. The CDR3 coding sequence is TGTGCCAGCTCACCCCGGGACAGGGATGAGCAGTTCTTC. It yields the protein CASSPRDRDEQFF.